This TCR beta chain derives from a study of OX40 agonist ivuxolimab in advanced cancers. Study-wide context: Dose-escalation patients had hepatocellular carcinoma, melanoma, renal cell or head and neck cancer.

Germline trimming cut 6 bases from V and 3 bases from J; bases unmatched to any gene: 4. This CDR3 has 14 residues. Germline V CDR1 and CDR2: SGHTA, FQGNSA. General observations from the study: Averaged across samples, CD8+ T cells carried more expanded clones than CD4+ did.

In regard to this clone: What it recognizes is unknown.

The data were produced by immunoSEQ multiplex PCR, yet TCRdb's version contains in-frame clones alone and is incomplete. The table records roughly 80,000 clones, roughly 87% of them present only once. This receptor was taken from an adult with an advanced solid tumor such as melanoma, head and neck, liver or kidney cancer. The sample consisted of CD4+ or CD8+ T cells sorted from blood, taken in a trial of the OX40 agonist ivuxolimab. V usage is TRBV7-2 and J usage is TRBJ2-1; 8 bases match TRBD2. CDR3 bases: TGTGCCAGCAGGTCGGGGGGGAACTACAATGAGCAGTTCTTC. It yields the protein CASRSGGNYNEQFF.